Listed here are 19 T cell receptor beta chains from one sample, sequenced in a study of cytotoxic CD8 clonotypes in ibrutinib-treated CLL (dated by TCRdb to the early 2020s). The library was built by means of the immunoSEQ multiplex PCR assay. This immuneACCESS table, as held by TCRdb, lists in-frame sequences with V and J called but not all clones. Of the missing ones, under half trace to an unresolved V gene in checked studies; the others have no known cause. This sample lists some 130,000 clones; roughly three quarters were detected once. Just over 5% of the sample is held by the ten biggest clonotypes. Interpreted using the paper, the time point label stands for: roughly 2 years on ibrutinib. The sequences come from PBMCs, collected after 24 months of ibrutinib treatment. These TCRs come from a human donor with chronic lymphocytic leukemia.

The V and J genes are TRBV18 and TRBJ2-3, with a tentative D call TRBD2 (6 bases). CDR1 is KGHSH and CDR2 is LQKENI in the germline V gene. This CDR3 region has 14 residues. V shed 6 bases and J shed 2 bases, with 12 bases lying between them. The CDR3 region is CASSRGSHTDTQYF. CDR3 nucleotides: TGTGCCAGCTCCCGGGGGAGCCACACAGATACGCAGTATTTT.

The chain joins TRBV7-3 to TRBJ2-5; weak D call: TRBD1 (7 bases). The germline V gene encodes CDR1 SGHTA and CDR2 FQGTGA. The CDR3 totals 15 residues. Deletions cut 5 bases from V and 5 bases from J, with 18 bases between. The CDR3 protein is CASSPSPTGRETQYF. The CDR3 nucleotides read TGTGCCAGCAGCCCCTCCCCGACAGGGAGGGAGACCCAGTACTTC.

The chain is built from TRBV6-1 and TRBJ2-7; TRBD1 agrees at 7 bases. The length of the CDR3 is 12 residues. Looked up from germline, CDR1 is MNHNS and CDR2 is SASEGT. V lost 6 bases to trimming and J lost 6 bases; unmatched junction nucleotides: 5. As DNA, the CDR3 is TGTGCCAGCAGCAGACAGGGTGCCGAGCAGTACTTC. Protein: CASSRQGAEQYF.

This clone was detected a few times. The V and J genes are TRBV9 and TRBJ1-2; weak D call: TRBD1 (5 bases). The CDR3 is 15 amino acids. Trimming stripped 0 bases from V and 2 bases from J, with 11 bases between. Per germline, CDR1 SGDLS and CDR2 YYNGEE. The CDR3 loop is CASSVVPGTNYGYTF. The CDR3 DNA sequence: TGTGCCAGCAGCGTAGTTCCCGGGACGAACTATGGCTACACCTTC.

V gene TRBV5-8 combines with J gene TRBJ1-1; D possibly corresponds to TRBD1 (5 bases). Per germline, CDR1 SGHTS and CDR2 YDEGEE. V was clipped by 4 bases and J by 0 bases, with 19 bases between them. The CDR3 totals 17 residues. The CDR3, as DNA: TGTGCCAGCAGCCCCCGGGGGAGGTCTGACTTGAACACTGAAGCTTTCTTT. Translated, it gives CASSPRGRSDLNTEAFF. The full variable domain, in which reference TRBV5-8 and TRBJ1-1 provide the parts outside the CDR3, is EAGVTQSPTHLIKTRGQQATLRCSPISGHTSVYWYQQALGLGLQFLLWYDEGEERNRGNFPPRFSGRQFPNYSSELNVNALELEDSALYLCASSPRGRSDLNTEAFFGQGTRLTVV.

A remark on this clone: The sample contains more than one DNA sequence encoding this CDR3. The rearrangement joins TRBV9 to TRBJ2-1; no clear D. There are 13 residues in the CDR3. Between the trimmed V and J ends, which lost 0 bases and 4 bases, there was a span of 5 bases. Germline-derived CDR1 and CDR2 are SGDLS and YYNGEE. Here the CDR3 DNA reads TGTGCCAGCAGCGTAGGAGAATACAATGAGCAGTTCTTC. Its protein product is CASSVGEYNEQFF.

The chain links TRBV7-2 to TRBJ2-5, with TRBD2 matching 10 bases. Unmatched junction bases numbered 16, after V lost 7 bases and J lost 5 bases. Germline V gene sequence: CDR1 SGHTA, CDR2 FQGNSA. This CDR3 has 17 residues. The CDR3: CASNSGVAGGLGETQYF. CDR3 bases: TGTGCCAGCAACTCGGGGGTAGCGGGAGGTCTCGGGGAGACCCAGTACTTC.

The chain uses TRBV11-1 and TRBJ2-4; D is ambiguous. Germline V gene data show CDR1 as SGHAT and CDR2 as FQDESV (reference sequence). This CDR3 is built from 13 residues. Between the trimmed V and J ends, which lost 7 bases and 6 bases, there was a span of 13 bases. The CDR3 protein is CASTAKGLNIQYF. Here the CDR3 DNA reads TGTGCCAGCACCGCTAAGGGTCTAAACATTCAGTACTTC.

This clone was recorded once. The chain has TRBV27 and TRBJ1-1, with TRBD1 as a possible D gene (6 bases). V shed 2 bases and J shed 7 bases, with 14 bases lying between them. The CDR3 loop spans 14 amino acids. CDR1 MNHEY and CDR2 SMNVEV come from the germline V gene (reference sequence). As DNA, the CDR3 is TGTGCCAGCAGTTTAAGGGGGTGGCGGGGTGAAGCTTTCTTT. Protein sequence: CASSLRGWRGEAFF.

The chain is built from TRBV19 and TRBJ2-7; D possibly matches TRBD1 or TRBD2 (6 bases each). Trimming stripped 7 bases from V and 2 bases from J, with 21 bases between. Germline assignment: CDR1 LNHDA and CDR2 SQIVND (reference sequence). CDR3 length: 16 residues. In DNA, the CDR3 is TGTGCCAGTACCCCCGGTATGGGGGGCTACCCCTACGAGCAGTACTTC. Translating it yields CASTPGMGGYPYEQYF.

CDR3 sequence reads: CASTPGASTDTQYF. CDR3 nucleotide sequence: TGTGCCAGCACCCCGGGGGCAAGCACAGATACGCAGTATTTT. The chain uses TRBV5-5 and TRBJ2-3; D may correspond to TRBD1 or TRBD2 (6 bases each). The CDR3 loop spans 14 amino acids. V gave up 6 bases and J gave up 0 bases, with 11 bases separating them. Germline V gene lookup returns CDR1 SGHKS and CDR2 YYEKEE (reference sequence).

CDR3 loop: CASSADGYGADTQYF. CDR3 DNA: TGCGCCAGCAGCGCGGACGGGTATGGGGCAGATACGCAGTATTTT. The rearrangement uses TRBV5-1 and TRBJ2-3; D is uncertain. Per the germline V gene, CDR1 is SGHRS and CDR2 is YFSETQ. The length of the CDR3 is 15 residues. Trimming removed 4 bases at V and 4 bases at J, with 16 bases between.

The V and J genes are TRBV7-2 and TRBJ1-2; 9 nucleotides match TRBD1. The V and J ends lost 5 bases and 6 bases, in that order; junction bases with no gene match: 4. Germline assignment: CDR1 SGHTA and CDR2 FQGNSA. This CDR3 region has 13 residues. CDR3 in amino acids: CASSQGQGDGYTF. The CDR3 nucleotides are TGTGCCAGCAGCCAGGGACAGGGAGATGGCTACACCTTC.

The chain combines TRBV6-6 with TRBJ2-2; maybe TRBD1 (6 bases). The CDR3 sequence is 14 residues long. V shed 2 bases and J shed 6 bases, with 10 bases lying between them. CDR1 and CDR2 from the germline V gene are MNHNY and SVGAGI (reference sequence). This CDR3 reads CASSYPRQAGELFF. CDR3 nucleotides: TGTGCCAGCAGTTACCCCCGACAGGCCGGGGAGCTGTTTTTT.

This clone was observed a few times. This CDR3 is CASSEQGLELFF. For the CDR3, the DNA is TGCGCCAGCAGTGAGCAGGGACTTGAACTGTTTTTT. This chain joins TRBV10-2 and TRBJ1-4; TRBD1 might be the D (5 bases). Trimming left V 2 bases short and J 12 bases short, with 10 bases between. This CDR3 is 12 amino acids long. Germline CDR1 and CDR2: WSHSY and SAAADI.

The chain uses TRBV9 and TRBJ2-1; maybe TRBD2 (6 bases). Germline CDR1 and CDR2: SGDLS and YYNGEE. Trimming left V 0 bases short and J 3 bases short, with 10 bases between. This CDR3 is 15 amino acids long. The CDR3 region has the DNA TGTGCCAGCAGCGTAGCTGGAGGGCTCTACAATGAGCAGTTCTTC. Its protein is CASSVAGGLYNEQFF.

The chain links TRBV15 to TRBJ2-7; D is possibly TRBD2 (7 bases). The V end was cut by 0 bases, the J end by 2 bases, with 8 bases between. This CDR3 is built from 14 residues. Looked up from germline, CDR1 is LNHNV and CDR2 is YYDKDF (reference sequence). Here the CDR3 reads CATSRDGGPYEQYF. DNA of the CDR3: TGTGCCACCAGCAGAGACGGGGGGCCCTACGAGCAGTACTTC.

The chain links TRBV7-9 to TRBJ1-2; weak D call: TRBD1 (5 bases). V shed 2 bases and J shed 8 bases, with 12 bases lying between them. There are 13 residues in the CDR3. Germline V gives CDR1 SEHNR, CDR2 FQNEAQ (reference sequence). The chain's CDR3 is CASSLIGVEGYTF. CDR3 bases: TGTGCCAGCAGCTTAATAGGGGTGGAGGGCTACACCTTC.

V and J are TRBV10-3 and TRBJ1-5, with no clear D. Germline V lookup: CDR1 ENHRY, CDR2 SYGVKD. Trimming left V 0 bases short and J 7 bases short, with 7 bases between. This CDR3 has 13 residues. The CDR3 DNA is TGTGCCATCAGTGAGTCGATAGAACAGCCCCAGCATTTT. Translating it yields CAISESIEQPQHF.